This T cell receptor (beta chain) was found in a study of T-cell reconstitution after alpha-beta-depleted transplantation in children. Unique molecular identifiers were incorporated during preparation of the TCRbeta library. One entry per CDR3 protein, called by TCRdb with MiXCR from the PCR reads. The repertoire holds roughly 500,000 distinct CDR3 sequences, with around 16% as singletons. A few counts support this clonotype. Germline CDR1 reads DFQATT; CDR2 reads SNEGSKA (reference sequence). V gave up 0 bases and J gave up 2 bases, with 10 bases separating them. The length of the CDR3 is 14 residues.

The material was PBMCs from the stem cell graft donor, obtained from the stem cell graft. This chain links TRBV20-1 with TRBJ1-1, with D hard to call. The clonotype originates from a human donor who donated a stem cell graft to a child with acute lymphoblastic leukemia. The DNA for the CDR3 is TGCAGTGCTAGAGAGGACGGGTCCAACACTGAAGCTTTCTTT. This translates into CSAREDGSNTEAFF.